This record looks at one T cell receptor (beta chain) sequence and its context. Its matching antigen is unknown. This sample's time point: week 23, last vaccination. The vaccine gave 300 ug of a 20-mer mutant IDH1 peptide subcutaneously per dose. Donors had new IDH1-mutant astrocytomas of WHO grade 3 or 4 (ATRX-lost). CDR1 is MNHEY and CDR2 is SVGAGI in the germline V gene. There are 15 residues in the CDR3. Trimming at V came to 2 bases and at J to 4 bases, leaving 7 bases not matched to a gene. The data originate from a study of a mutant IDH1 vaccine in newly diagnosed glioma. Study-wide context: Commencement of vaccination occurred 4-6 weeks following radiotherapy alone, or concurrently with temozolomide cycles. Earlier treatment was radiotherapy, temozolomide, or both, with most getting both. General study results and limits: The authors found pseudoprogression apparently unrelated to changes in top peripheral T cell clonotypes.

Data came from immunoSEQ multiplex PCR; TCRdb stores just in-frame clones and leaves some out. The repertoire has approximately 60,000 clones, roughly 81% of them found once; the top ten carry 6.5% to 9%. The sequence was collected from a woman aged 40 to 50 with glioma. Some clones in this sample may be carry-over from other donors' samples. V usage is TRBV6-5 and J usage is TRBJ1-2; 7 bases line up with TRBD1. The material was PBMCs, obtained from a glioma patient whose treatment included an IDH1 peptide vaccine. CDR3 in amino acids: CASSYDAGTAYGYTF. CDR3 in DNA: TGTGCCAGCAGTTACGATGCCGGGACAGCCTATGGCTACACCTTC.